This T cell receptor (beta chain) was found in a study of blood T cell repertoires in COVID-19. About the research overall: The United States, Italy and Spain supplied acute and convalescent COVID-19 samples. PBMCs, B-cell-depleted T cells, or T cells were the source of the cDNA or gDNA that made up the material.

CDR1 is MGHDK, CDR2 SYGVNS, per germline. The CDR3 runs to 15 residues. This clone was observed a handful of times. An end of the junction differs from the germline gene, which may be a read error. As handled by the study authors: By means of reference gene primer amplification, nucleated cell counts were estimated. Method: immunoSEQ multiplex PCR; TCRdb's copy keeps in-frame clones and lacks some. That table is the source of V, J and clone size, and D and trimming were worked out from the DNA. The data hold 100,000 to 150,000 clones, with approximately 68% observed a single time. This chain joins TRBV25-1 and TRBJ1-4, with D perhaps TRBD1 (5 bases). This clonotype was obtained from a woman in her seventies with acute or convalescent COVID-19. Specimen: peripheral blood. CDR3 nucleotides: TGTGCCAGCAGTGCCACGGAGGGGCCTAAAGAAAAACTGTTTTTT. As protein: CASSATEGPKEKLFF.